This TCR beta chain was retrieved from a study of OX40 agonist ivuxolimab in advanced cancers. CDR1 is ENHRY and CDR2 is SYGVKD in the germline V gene. V lost 6 bases, J lost 0 bases, and 7 bases stayed unmatched. CDR3 length: 16 amino acids. Here immunoSEQ multiplex PCR was the method, and the copy in TCRdb shows in-frame clones only, minus some. The sample has some 78,000 clones, 85% to 90% seen once; the top ten hold over 0.75%. The V and J genes are TRBV10-3 and TRBJ2-1; 8 nucleotides align to TRBD2. The sequencing used CD4+ or CD8+ T cells sorted from blood, collected in a trial of the OX40 agonist ivuxolimab. This TCR derives from an adult with an advanced solid tumor such as melanoma, head and neck, liver or kidney cancer. The CDR3 DNA follows: TGTGCCATCAGAGCAACCACTAGCGGCTCCTACAATGAGCAGTTCTTC. Its protein product is CAIRATTSGSYNEQFF.